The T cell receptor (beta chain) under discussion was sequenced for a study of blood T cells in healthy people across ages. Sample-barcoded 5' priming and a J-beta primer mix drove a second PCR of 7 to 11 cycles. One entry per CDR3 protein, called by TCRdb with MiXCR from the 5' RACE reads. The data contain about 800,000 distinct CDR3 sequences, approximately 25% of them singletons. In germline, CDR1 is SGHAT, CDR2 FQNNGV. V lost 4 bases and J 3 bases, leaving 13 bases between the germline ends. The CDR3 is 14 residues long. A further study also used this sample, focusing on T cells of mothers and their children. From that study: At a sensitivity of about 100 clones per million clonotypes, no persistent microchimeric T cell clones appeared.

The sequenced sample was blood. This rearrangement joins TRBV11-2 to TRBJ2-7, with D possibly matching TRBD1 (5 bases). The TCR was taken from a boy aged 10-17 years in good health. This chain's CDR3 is CASSWTTRDYEQYF. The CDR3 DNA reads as TGTGCCAGCAGCTGGACCACCAGGGACTACGAGCAGTACTTC.